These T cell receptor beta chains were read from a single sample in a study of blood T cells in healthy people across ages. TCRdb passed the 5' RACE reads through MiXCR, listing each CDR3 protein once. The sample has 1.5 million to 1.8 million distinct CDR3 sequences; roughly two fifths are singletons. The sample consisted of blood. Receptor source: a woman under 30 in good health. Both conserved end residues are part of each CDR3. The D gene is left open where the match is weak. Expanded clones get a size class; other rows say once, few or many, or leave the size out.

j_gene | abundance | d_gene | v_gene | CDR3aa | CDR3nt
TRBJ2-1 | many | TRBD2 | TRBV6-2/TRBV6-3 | CASGDWSSYNEQFF | TGCGCCAGCGGGGACTGGAGCTCCTACAATGAGCAGTTCTTC
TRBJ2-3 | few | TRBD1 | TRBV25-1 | CASSDRVSTDTQYF | TGTGCCAGCAGCGACAGGGTGAGCACAGATACGCAGTATTTT
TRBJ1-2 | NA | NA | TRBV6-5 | CASSADTVWGYTF | TGTGCCAGCAGTGCCGACACTGTCTGGGGCTATACCTTC
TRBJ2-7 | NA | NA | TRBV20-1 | CSAKYRVDEQYF | TGCAGTGCTAAGTACCGGGTAGACGAGCAGTACTTC
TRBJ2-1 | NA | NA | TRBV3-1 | CASSQEGAYYNEQFF | TGTGCCAGCAGCCAAGAGGGAGCATACTACAATGAGCAGTTCTTC
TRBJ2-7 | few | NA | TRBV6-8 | CASSYPSQGNGAAYEQYF | TGTGCCAGCAGTTACCCCTCACAGGGCAATGGCGCGGCCTACGAGCAGTACTTC
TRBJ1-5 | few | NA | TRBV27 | CASSHGKNQPQHF | TGTGCCAGCAGCCACGGAAAGAATCAGCCCCAGCATTTT
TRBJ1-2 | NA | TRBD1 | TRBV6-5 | CASSYSNRGHYGYTF | TGTGCCAGCAGTTACTCGAACAGGGGCCACTATGGCTACACCTTC
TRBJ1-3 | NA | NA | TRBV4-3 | CASSQEPSNTIYF | TGCGCCAGCAGCCAAGAACCCTCAAACACCATATATTTT
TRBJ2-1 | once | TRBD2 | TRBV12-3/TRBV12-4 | CASVPRGGRAHNEQFF | TGTGCCAGCGTACCGCGGGGCGGGAGGGCCCATAATGAGCAGTTCTTC
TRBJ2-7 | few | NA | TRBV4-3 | CASSQDGCEQYF | TGCGCCAGCAGCCAAGATGGGTGCGAGCAGTACTTC
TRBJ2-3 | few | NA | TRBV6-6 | CASSSGLRGDTQYF | TGTGCCAGCAGTTCTGGTCTACGCGGAGATACGCAGTATTTT
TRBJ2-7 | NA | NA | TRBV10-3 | CAIGSLGEQYF | TGTGCCATCGGGAGCCTAGGGGAGCAGTACTTC
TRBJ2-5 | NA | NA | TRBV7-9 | CSSSLRQIQETQYF | TGTTCCAGCAGCTTAAGACAGATACAAGAGACCCAGTACTTC
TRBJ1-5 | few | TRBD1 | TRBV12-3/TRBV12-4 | CASSPGTGPYETQHF | TGTGCCAGCAGTCCGGGGACAGGTCCATATGAGACCCAGCATTTT
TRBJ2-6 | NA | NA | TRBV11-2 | CASSPVGLGIVRVSGANVQTF | NA
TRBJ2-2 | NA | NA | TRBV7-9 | CASSSGLGGTGELFF | TGTGCCAGCAGCTCCGGACTAGGGGGCACCGGGGAGCTGTTTTTT
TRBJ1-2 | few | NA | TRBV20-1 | CSASPLDNYGYTF | TGCAGTGCTAGTCCACTGGATAACTATGGCTACACCTTC
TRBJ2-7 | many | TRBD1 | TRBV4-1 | CASSPEDRVNYEQYF | TGCGCCAGCAGCCCAGAGGACAGGGTAAACTACGAGCAGTACTTC
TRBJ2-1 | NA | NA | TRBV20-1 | CSATPGGQYNEQFF | TGCAGTGCTACCCCTGGGGGACAATACAATGAGCAGTTCTTC
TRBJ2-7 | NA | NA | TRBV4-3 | CASSAAPAGEGEQYF | TGCGCCAGCAGCGCAGCCCCCGCAGGTGAGGGGGAGCAGTACTTC
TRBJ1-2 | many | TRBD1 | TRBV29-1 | CSVGQGYGYTF | TGCAGCGTTGGACAGGGGTATGGCTACACCTTC
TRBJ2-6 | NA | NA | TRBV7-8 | CASSLQAVGFVGANVLTF | TGTGCCAGCAGCTTGCAGGCTGTCGGATTCGTTGGGGCCAACGTCCTGACTTTC